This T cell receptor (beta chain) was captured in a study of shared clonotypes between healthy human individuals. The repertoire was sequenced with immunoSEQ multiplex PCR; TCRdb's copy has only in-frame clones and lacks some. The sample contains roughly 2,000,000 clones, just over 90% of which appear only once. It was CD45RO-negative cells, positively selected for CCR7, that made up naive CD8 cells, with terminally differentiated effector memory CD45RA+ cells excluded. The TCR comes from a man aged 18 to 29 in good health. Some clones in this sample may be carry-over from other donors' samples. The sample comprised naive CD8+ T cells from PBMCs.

The CDR3 DNA sequence: TGCGCCAGCACCCTAACAGGGGCTAACTCTGGGGCCAACGTCCTGACTTTC. Translating gives CASTLTGANSGANVLTF. V and J are TRBV5-1 and TRBJ2-6, with 7 bases aligning to TRBD1. From germline, CDR1 is SGHRS and CDR2 YFSETQ. V lost 6 bases, J lost 0 bases, and 9 bases stayed unmatched. There are 17 residues in the CDR3. Complete variable domain (other parts from reference TRBV5-1 and TRBJ2-6): KAGVTQTPRYLIKTRGQQVTLSCSPISGHRSVSWYQQTPGQGLQFLFEYFSETQRNKGNFPGRFSGRQFSNSRSEMNVSTLELGDSALYLCASTLTGANSGANVLTFGAGSRLTVL.